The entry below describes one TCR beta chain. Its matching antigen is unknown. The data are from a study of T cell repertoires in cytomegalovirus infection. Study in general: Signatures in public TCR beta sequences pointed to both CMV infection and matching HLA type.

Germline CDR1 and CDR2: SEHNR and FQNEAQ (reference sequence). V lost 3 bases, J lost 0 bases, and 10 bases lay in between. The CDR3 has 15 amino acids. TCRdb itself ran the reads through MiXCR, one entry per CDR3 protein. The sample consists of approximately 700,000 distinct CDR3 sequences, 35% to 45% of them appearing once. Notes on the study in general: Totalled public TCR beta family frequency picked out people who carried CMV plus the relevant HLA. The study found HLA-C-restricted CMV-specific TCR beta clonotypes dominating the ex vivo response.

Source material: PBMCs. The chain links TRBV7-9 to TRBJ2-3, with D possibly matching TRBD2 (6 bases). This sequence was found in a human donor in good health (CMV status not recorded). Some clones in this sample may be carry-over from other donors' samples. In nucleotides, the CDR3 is TGTGCCAGCAGCTTCGGGAGTTCTAGCACAGATACGCAGTATTTT. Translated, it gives CASSFGSSSTDTQYF.